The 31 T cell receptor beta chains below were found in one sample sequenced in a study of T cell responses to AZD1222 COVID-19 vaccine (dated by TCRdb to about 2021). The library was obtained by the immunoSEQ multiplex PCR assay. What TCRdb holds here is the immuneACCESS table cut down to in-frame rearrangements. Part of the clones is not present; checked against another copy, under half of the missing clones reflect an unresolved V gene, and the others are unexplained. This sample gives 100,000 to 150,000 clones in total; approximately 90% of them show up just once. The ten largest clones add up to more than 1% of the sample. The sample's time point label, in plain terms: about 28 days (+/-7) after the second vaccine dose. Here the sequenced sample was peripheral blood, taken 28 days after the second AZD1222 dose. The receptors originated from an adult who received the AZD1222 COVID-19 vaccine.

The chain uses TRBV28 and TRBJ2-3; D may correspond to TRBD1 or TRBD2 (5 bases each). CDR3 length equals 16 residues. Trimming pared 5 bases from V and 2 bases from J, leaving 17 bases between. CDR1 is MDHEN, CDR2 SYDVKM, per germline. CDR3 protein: CASSPPITGLTDTQYF. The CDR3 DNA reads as TGTGCCAGCAGTCCGCCCATTACGGGGCTCACAGATACGCAGTATTTT.

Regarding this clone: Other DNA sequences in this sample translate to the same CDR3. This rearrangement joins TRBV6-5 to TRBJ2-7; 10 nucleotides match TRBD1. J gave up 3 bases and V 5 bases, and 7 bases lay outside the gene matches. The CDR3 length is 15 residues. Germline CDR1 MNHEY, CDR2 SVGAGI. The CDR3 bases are TGTGCCAGCAGTCGCCCCGGGACAGGGGTCTACGAGCAGTACTTC. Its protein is CASSRPGTGVYEQYF.

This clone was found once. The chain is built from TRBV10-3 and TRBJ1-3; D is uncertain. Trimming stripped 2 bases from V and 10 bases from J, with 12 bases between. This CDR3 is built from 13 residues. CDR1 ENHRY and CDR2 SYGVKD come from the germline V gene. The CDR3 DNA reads TGTGCCATCAGTGAGGCTGTCGAAACGACCATATATTTT. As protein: CAISEAVETTIYF.

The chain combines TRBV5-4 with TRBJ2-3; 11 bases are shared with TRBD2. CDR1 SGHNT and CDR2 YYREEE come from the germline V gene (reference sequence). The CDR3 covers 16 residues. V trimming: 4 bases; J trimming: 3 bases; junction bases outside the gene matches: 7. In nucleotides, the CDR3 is TGTGCCAGCAGCCCCGTAGCGGGAGGGCCAACAGATACGCAGTATTTT. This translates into CASSPVAGGPTDTQYF.

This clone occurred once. CDR3: CASSLEGQGRSNEKLFF. The CDR3 coding sequence is TGCGCCAGCAGCTTGGAAGGACAGGGCCGATCTAATGAAAAACTGTTTTTT. This rearrangement joins TRBV5-1 to TRBJ1-4, with TRBD1 matching over 8 bases. Germline CDR1 is SGHRS and CDR2 is YFSETQ. CDR3 length: 17 amino acids. Trimming took 0 bases from V and 3 from J; bases not matched to a gene: 7.

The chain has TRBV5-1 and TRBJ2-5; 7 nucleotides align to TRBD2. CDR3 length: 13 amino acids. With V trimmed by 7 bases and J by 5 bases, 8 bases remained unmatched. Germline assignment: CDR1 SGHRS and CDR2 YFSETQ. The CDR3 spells CASGREAGETQYF. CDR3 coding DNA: TGCGCCAGCGGCCGGGAGGCGGGGGAGACCCAGTACTTC.

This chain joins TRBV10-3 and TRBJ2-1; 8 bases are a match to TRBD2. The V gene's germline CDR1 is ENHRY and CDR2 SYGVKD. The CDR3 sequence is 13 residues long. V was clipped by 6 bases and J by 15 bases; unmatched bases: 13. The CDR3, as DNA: TGTGCCATCAGGGAAGGACTAGCCGCTGACCCGTTCTTC. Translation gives CAIREGLAADPFF.

DNA of the CDR3: TGTGCCAGCAGTGTGGCTACAGGGGATTCTGCCGGGGAGCTGTTTTTT. Translation gives CASSVATGDSAGELFF. The chain couples TRBV6-1 to TRBJ2-2; 7 bases line up with TRBD1. The CDR3 runs 16 residues. Germline CDR1 MNHNS, CDR2 SASEGT. The trim removed 4 bases at V and 6 bases at J, leaving 11 bases unmatched.

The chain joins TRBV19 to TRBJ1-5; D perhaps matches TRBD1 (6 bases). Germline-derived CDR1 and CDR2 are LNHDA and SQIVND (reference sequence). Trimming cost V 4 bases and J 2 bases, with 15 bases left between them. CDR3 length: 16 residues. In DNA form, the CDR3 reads TGTGCCAGTAGTAAAACACAGGGCCGGGGCAATCAGCCCCAGCATTTT. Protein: CASSKTQGRGNQPQHF.

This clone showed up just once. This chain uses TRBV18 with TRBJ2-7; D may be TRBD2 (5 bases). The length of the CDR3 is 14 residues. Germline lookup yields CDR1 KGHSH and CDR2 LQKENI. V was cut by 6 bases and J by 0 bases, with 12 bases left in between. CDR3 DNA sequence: TGTGCCAGCTCGCCCACCGGGGACTCCTACGAGCAGTACTTC. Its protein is CASSPTGDSYEQYF. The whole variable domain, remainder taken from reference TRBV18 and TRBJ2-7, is NAGVMQNPRHLVRRRGQEARLRCSPMKGHSHVYWYRQLPEEGLKFMVYLQKENIIDESGMPKERFSAEFPKEGPSILRIQQVVRGDSAAYFCASSPTGDSYEQYFGPGTRLTVT.

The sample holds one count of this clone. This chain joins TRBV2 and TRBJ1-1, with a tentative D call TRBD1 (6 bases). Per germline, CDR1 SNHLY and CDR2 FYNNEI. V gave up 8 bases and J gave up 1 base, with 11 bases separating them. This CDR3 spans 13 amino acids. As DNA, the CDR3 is TGTGCCAGCGGACAGTTTACGAACACTGAAGCTTTCTTT. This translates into CASGQFTNTEAFF. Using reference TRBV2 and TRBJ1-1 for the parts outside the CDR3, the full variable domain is EPEVTQTPSHQVTQMGQEVILRCVPISNHLYFYWYRQILGQKVEFLVSFYNNEISEKSEIFDDQFSVERPDGSNFTLKIRSTKLEDSAMYFCASGQFTNTEAFFGQGTRLTVV.

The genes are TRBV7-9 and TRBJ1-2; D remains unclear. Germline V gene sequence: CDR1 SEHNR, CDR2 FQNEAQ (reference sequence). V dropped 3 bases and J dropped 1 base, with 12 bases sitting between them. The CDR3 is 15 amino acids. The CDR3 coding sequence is TGTGCCAGCAGCTTCGAAGGGAAGGTTAACTATGGCTACACCTTC. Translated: CASSFEGKVNYGYTF.

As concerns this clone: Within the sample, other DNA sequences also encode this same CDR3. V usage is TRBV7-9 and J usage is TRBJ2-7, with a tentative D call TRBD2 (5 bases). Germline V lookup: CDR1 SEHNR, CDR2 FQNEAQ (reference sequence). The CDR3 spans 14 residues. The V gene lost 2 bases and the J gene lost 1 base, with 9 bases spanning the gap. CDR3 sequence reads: CASSLQEASYEQYF. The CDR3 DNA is TGTGCCAGCAGCTTACAGGAGGCGTCCTACGAGCAGTACTTC.

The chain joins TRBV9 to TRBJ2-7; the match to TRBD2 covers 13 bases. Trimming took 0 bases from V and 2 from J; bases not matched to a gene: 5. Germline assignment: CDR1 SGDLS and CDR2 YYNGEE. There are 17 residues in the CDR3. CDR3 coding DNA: TGTGCCAGCAGCGTAGGAACTAGCGGGAGGGCCCCCTACGAGCAGTACTTC. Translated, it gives CASSVGTSGRAPYEQYF.

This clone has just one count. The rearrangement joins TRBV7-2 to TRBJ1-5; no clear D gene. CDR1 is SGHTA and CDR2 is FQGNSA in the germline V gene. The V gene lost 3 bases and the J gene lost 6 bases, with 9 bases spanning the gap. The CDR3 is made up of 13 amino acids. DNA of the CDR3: TGTGCCAGCAGCTTGGACGTCGGTCAGCCCCAGCATTTT. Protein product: CASSLDVGQPQHF.

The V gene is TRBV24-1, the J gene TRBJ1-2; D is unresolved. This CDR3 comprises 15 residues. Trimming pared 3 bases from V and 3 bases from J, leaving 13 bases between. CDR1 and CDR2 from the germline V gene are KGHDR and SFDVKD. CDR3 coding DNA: TGTGCCACCAGTGATACTTTAGAGCCCCACTATGGCTACACCTTC. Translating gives CATSDTLEPHYGYTF.

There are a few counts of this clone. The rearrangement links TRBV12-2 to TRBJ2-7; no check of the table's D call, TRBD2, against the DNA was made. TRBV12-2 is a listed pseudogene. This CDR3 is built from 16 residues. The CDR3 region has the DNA TGTGCAAGTCGCTTAACCCAAAGCGGAAATACCTACGAGCAGTACTTC. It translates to CASRLTQSGNTYEQYF.

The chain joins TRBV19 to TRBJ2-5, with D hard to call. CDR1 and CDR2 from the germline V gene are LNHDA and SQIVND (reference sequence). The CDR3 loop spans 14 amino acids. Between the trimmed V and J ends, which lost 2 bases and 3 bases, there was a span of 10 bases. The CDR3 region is CASSITSREETQYF. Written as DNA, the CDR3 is TGTGCCAGTAGTATAACATCTCGAGAAGAGACCCAGTACTTC.

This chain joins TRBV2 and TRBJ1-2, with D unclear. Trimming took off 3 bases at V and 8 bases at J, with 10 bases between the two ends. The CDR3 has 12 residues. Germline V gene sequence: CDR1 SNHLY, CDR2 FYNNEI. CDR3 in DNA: TGTGCCAGCAGTGACAGTGTATCGGGCTACACCTTC. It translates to CASSDSVSGYTF.

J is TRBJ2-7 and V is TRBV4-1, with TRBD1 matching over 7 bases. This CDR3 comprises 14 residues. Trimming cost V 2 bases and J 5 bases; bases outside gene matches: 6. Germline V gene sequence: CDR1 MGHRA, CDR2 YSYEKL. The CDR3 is CASSQRQGDDEQYF. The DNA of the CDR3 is TGCGCCAGCAGCCAACGACAGGGTGACGACGAGCAGTACTTC.

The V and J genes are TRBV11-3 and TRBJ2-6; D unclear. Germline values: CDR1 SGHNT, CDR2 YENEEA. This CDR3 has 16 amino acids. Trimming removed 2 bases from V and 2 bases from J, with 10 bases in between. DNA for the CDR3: TGTGCCAGCAGCTTAAACAGCCAAGCTGGGGCCAACGTCCTGACTTTC. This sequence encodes CASSLNSQAGANVLTF.

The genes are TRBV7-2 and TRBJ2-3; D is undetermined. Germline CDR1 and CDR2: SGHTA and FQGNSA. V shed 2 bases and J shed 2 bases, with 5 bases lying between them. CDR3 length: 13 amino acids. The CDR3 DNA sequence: TGTGCCAGCAGCTTAAGAAACACAGATACGCAGTATTTT. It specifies CASSLRNTDTQYF.

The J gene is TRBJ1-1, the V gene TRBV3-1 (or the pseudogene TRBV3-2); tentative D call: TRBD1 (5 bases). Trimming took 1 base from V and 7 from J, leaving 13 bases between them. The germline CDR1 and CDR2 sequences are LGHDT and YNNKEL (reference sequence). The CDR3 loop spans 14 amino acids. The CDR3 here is CASSQGGGRSEAFF. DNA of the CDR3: TGTGCCAGCAGCCAAGGCGGGGGACGGAGTGAAGCTTTCTTT.

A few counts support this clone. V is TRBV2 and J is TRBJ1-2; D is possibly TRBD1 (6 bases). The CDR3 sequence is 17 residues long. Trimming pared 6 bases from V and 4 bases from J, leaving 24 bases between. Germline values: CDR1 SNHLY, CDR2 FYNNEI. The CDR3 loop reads CASSDTGSYRAFYGYTF. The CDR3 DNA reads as TGTGCCAGCAGCGATACAGGAAGTTACAGGGCCTTCTATGGCTACACCTTC.

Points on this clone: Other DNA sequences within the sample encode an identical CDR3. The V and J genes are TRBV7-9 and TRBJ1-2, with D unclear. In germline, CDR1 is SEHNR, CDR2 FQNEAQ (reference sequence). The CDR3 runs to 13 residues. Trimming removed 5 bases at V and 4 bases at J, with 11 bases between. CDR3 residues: CASSPPGSYGYTF. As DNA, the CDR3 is TGTGCCAGCAGCCCACCGGGGAGCTATGGCTACACCTTC. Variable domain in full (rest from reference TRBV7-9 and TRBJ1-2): DTGVSQNPRHKITKRGQNVTFRCDPISEHNRLYWYRQTLGQGPEFLTYFQNEAQLEKSRLLSDRFSAERPKGSFSTLEIQRTEQGDSAMYLCASSPPGSYGYTFGSGTRLTVV.

Written as DNA, the CDR3 is TGTGCCAGCAGCCACCGCCGGACCCCCAATGAGCAGTTCTTC. Amino acid sequence: CASSHRRTPNEQFF. The genes are TRBV11-1 and TRBJ2-1; no reliable D call. Germline CDR1 and CDR2: SGHAT and FQDESV (reference sequence). Trimming took 5 bases from V and 6 from J, leaving 14 bases between them. The CDR3 totals 14 residues.

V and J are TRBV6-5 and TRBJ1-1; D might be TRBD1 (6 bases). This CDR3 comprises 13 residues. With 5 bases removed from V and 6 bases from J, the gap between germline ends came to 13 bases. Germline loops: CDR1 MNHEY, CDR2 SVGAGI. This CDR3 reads CASSRDTGAEAFF. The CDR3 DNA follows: TGTGCCAGCAGTAGGGACACCGGGGCTGAAGCTTTCTTT.

This chain's CDR3 is CASSQDPGRTSGRGDEQFF. CDR3 nucleotide sequence: TGCGCCAGCAGCCAAGATCCGGGTAGGACTAGCGGGAGGGGGGATGAGCAGTTCTTC. The chain couples TRBV4-1 to TRBJ2-1; 15 bases line up with TRBD2. Trimming took 0 bases from V and 8 from J; bases not matched to a gene: 11. CDR1 is MGHRA, CDR2 YSYEKL, per germline. The CDR3 has 19 amino acids.

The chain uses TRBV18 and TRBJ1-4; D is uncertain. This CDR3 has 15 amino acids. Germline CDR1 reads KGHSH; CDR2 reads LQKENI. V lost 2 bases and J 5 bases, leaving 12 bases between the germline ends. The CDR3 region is CASSPKREKNEKLFF. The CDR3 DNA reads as TGTGCCAGCTCACCAAAGCGGGAGAAGAATGAAAAACTGTTTTTT.

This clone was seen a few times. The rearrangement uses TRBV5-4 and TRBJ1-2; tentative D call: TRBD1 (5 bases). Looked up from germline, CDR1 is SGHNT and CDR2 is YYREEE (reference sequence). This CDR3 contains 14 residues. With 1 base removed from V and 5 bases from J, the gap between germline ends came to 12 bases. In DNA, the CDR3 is TGTGCCAGCAGCTTGATGAGGGGCCAATATGGCTACACCTTC. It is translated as CASSLMRGQYGYTF.

CDR3 bases: TGTGCCAGCAGCCCCCGGGACAGATACTACGAGCAGTACTTC. This codes for CASSPRDRYYEQYF. V gene TRBV7-9 combines with J gene TRBJ2-7, with TRBD1 matching 7 bases. Germline V gene sequence: CDR1 SEHNR, CDR2 FQNEAQ (reference sequence). This CDR3 has 14 residues. V shed 5 bases and J 3 bases; nucleotides not matched to a gene: 7.